This TCR beta chain comes out of a study of T-cell memory formation after mild COVID-19. Overall study results and limits: The second-wave clones peaking on day 37 were not confirmed as SARS-CoV-2-specific. Contracting CD4+ clones were located mainly in CM and EM, and CD8+ clones in EMRA.

TCRdb ran MiXCR on the 5' RACE reads and lists one entry per CDR3 protein. The sample holds 140,000 or so distinct CDR3 sequences; around 21% are singletons and the top ten take about 2%. With regard to this clonotype: What it recognizes is unknown.

V lost 4 bases to trimming and J lost 0 bases, with 13 bases between them. Germline loops: CDR1 SGHRS, CDR2 YFSETQ. This CDR3 spans 15 amino acids. What was sequenced was PBMCs or a T cell subset sorted from them (not recorded which). The TCR sequence derives from an adult woman who had mild COVID-19 (a few samples of this study predate the infection). Cell type and time point are not known. The rearrangement joins TRBV5-1 to TRBJ1-1; tentative D call: TRBD1 (6 bases). The CDR3 DNA reads as TGCGCCAGCAGCGGGGGGACATCTTTGAACACTGAAGCTTTCTTT. Protein product: CASSGGTSLNTEAFF.